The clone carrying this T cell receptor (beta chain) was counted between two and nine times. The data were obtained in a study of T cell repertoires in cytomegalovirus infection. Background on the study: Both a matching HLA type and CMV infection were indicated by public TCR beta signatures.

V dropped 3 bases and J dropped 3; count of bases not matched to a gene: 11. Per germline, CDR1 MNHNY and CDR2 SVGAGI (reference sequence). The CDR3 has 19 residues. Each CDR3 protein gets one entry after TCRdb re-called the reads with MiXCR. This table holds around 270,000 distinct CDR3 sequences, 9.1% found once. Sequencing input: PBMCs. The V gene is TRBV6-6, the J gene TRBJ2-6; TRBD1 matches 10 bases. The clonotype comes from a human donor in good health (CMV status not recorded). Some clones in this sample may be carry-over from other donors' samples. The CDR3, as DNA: TGTGCCAGCAGTTATGCCTCCGAGACAGGGGGCTTTGGGGCCAACGTCCTGACTTTC. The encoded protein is CASSYASETGGFGANVLTF.